A single TCR beta chain is shown here with its context. Its target is unknown. This table comes from immunoSEQ multiplex PCR, and its TCRdb copy is limited to in-frame clones, with some not included. This sample has about 9,400 clones; roughly 77% occur once, and the top ten carry 11% to 15%. This CDR3 region has 12 residues. CDR1 is WSHSY and CDR2 is SAAADI in the germline V gene. Total pancreatectomy with islet autotransplantation was the source of the chronic pancreatitis pancreas tissue. The data were taken from a study of immune characteristics of hereditary and idiopathic chronic pancreatitis. Study-wide points: Because tissue was from TPIAT only, disease duration differences may confound results.

The chain uses TRBV10-2 and TRBJ2-7; 8 positions match TRBD2. The sequenced sample was pancreas tissue with idiopathic chronic pancreatitis. The receptor was derived from a human donor with chronic pancreatitis. This CDR3 reads CASSAQTGGVRV. The CDR3 nucleotides are TGCGCCAGCAGTGCCCAGACGGGGGGGGTTCGGGTC.